A selection of T cell receptor beta chains follows, all from one sample in a study of blood T cell repertoires in COVID-19. This table comes from immunoSEQ multiplex PCR, and its TCRdb copy is limited to in-frame clones, with some not included. Among a few hundred thousand clones, 90% were seen once, and the ten largest hold 3.5% to 4.5%. What was sequenced was PBMCs or T cells enriched from blood (not recorded which). These receptors all stem from a young woman with acute COVID-19. The CDR3 runs from the conserved cysteine through the conserved F or W. D genes are given only for firm matches. Rows give clone size only sometimes, using once, few, many, or a class for an expanded clone.

D: TRBD2; J: TRBJ2-1; size: NA; V: TRBV5-1; DNA: TGCGCCAGCAGCACCCTGCTAGCGGGAGGGCCGGATGAGCAGTTCTTC; CDR3: CASSTLLAGGPDEQFF
D: TRBD1; J: TRBJ1-4; size: once; V: TRBV28; DNA: TGTGCCAGCAGTGGTTCGGACAGGGGGATAGAAAAACTGTTTTTT; CDR3: CASSGSDRGIEKLFF
D: NA; J: TRBJ2-7; size: NA; V: TRBV6-5; DNA: TGTGCCAGCAGTTACTCGGGGGACACCACCTACGAGCAGTACTTC; CDR3: CASSYSGDTTYEQYF
D: TRBD1; J: TRBJ1-2; size: NA; V: TRBV28; DNA: TGTGCCAGCAGTTTCGGGGCAGGGGGTTATGGCTACACCTTC; CDR3: CASSFGAGGYGYTF
D: NA; J: TRBJ1-4; size: NA; V: TRBV24-1; DNA: TGTGCCACCAGTGATACGCGGGAGGACGGCGAAAAACTGTTTTTT; CDR3: CATSDTREDGEKLFF
D: TRBD2; J: TRBJ2-1; size: NA; V: TRBV25-1; DNA: TGTGCCAGCAGCCCGGGACTAGCGGGCCCCTCGGATGAGCAGTTCTTC; CDR3: CASSPGLAGPSDEQFF
D: TRBD2; J: TRBJ2-5; size: NA; V: TRBV6-1; DNA: TGTGCCAGCAGTGAAGCGACTAGCGGACAAGAGACCCAGTACTTC; CDR3: CASSEATSGQETQYF
D: NA; J: TRBJ1-1; size: NA; V: TRBV28; DNA: TGTGCCAGCAGTTTTCAGGACACTGAAGCTTTCTTT; CDR3: CASSFQDTEAFF
D: TRBD1; J: TRBJ2-7; size: NA; V: TRBV7-2; DNA: TGTGCCAGCAGCTTAGGCGCGACAGGGAATTACGAGCAGTACTTC; CDR3: CASSLGATGNYEQYF
D: NA; J: TRBJ2-7; size: NA; V: TRBV28; DNA: TGTGCCAGCAGTTTACTCGCGGGATCCTACGAGCAGTACTTC; CDR3: CASSLLAGSYEQYF
D: TRBD2; J: TRBJ2-7; size: NA; V: TRBV6-6; DNA: TGTGCCAGCAGTTACGCGGGAGCCAACTACGAGCAGTACTTC; CDR3: CASSYAGANYEQYF
D: TRBD1; J: TRBJ1-5; size: NA; V: TRBV6-2/TRBV6-3; DNA: TGTGCCAGCAGTTCGTACAGGGGGGGACCTAGCAATCAGCCCCAGCATTTT; CDR3: CASSSYRGGPSNQPQHF
D: NA; J: TRBJ2-6; size: NA; V: TRBV18; DNA: TGTGCCAGCTCACCACTGTCAGGGGTGGGGGCCAACGTCCTGACTTTC; CDR3: CASSPLSGVGANVLTF
D: NA; J: TRBJ2-7; size: NA; V: TRBV6-1; DNA: TGTGCCAGCAGTGAAGTTGAGCGGATGGACTCCTACGAGCAGTACTTC; CDR3: CASSEVERMDSYEQYF
D: TRBD1; J: TRBJ2-2; size: NA; V: TRBV7-2; DNA: TGTGCCAGCAGCCCGGACAGGGGAATGACCGGGGAGCTGTTTTTT; CDR3: CASSPDRGMTGELFF
D: NA; J: TRBJ2-7; size: few; V: TRBV10-3; DNA: TGTGCCATCAGTGCTGGGCAGCTTGAAAACGAGCAGTACTTC; CDR3: CAISAGQLENEQYF
D: NA; J: TRBJ2-7; size: NA; V: TRBV7-2; DNA: TGTGCCAGCAGCCTGCGCGGAGGGGGCGCGTACGAGCAGTACTTC; CDR3: CASSLRGGGAYEQYF
D: TRBD1; J: TRBJ2-1; size: NA; V: TRBV18; DNA: TGTGCCAGCTCACCTCTGACAGGGACGAATGAGCAGTTCTTC; CDR3: CASSPLTGTNEQFF
D: TRBD2; J: TRBJ2-3; size: NA; V: TRBV5-1; DNA: TGCGCCAGCAGCTTGGGGACTAGCGGGAGGGCGAGCACAGATACGCAGTATTTT; CDR3: CASSLGTSGRASTDTQYF
D: NA; J: TRBJ1-1; size: NA; V: TRBV19; DNA: TGTGCCAGTAGTATCGGGGGACTAGCTGAAGCTTTCTTT; CDR3: CASSIGGLAEAFF
D: TRBD2; J: TRBJ2-1; size: NA; V: TRBV19; DNA: TGTGCCAGTCAATGGTCAACCGGGACTAGCGGCAATGAGCAGTTCTTC; CDR3: CASQWSTGTSGNEQFF
D: TRBD1; J: TRBJ1-2; size: NA; V: TRBV20-1; DNA: TGCAGTGCTATTCAGGGGGAAGGCTACACCTTC; CDR3: CSAIQGEGYTF
D: TRBD2; J: TRBJ2-7; size: NA; V: TRBV5-1; DNA: TGCGCCAGCAGCTGGACTAGCGGGGGGTTGGAGCAGTACTTC; CDR3: CASSWTSGGLEQYF
D: TRBD1; J: TRBJ1-2; size: NA; V: TRBV7-8; DNA: TGTGCCAGCAGCTCTGGCACAGGGGGAGGCGGAATTTCCTATGGCTACACCTTC; CDR3: CASSSGTGGGGISYGYTF
D: NA; J: TRBJ2-5; size: NA; V: TRBV27; DNA: TGTGCCAGCATGCAGGGGCTACGGCTATATGAGACCCAGTACTTC; CDR3: CASMQGLRLYETQYF
D: NA; J: TRBJ1-1; size: NA; V: TRBV5-1; DNA: TGCGCCAGCAGCTGGGAAGGGGACACGAACACTGAAGCTTTCTTT; CDR3: CASSWEGDTNTEAFF
D: NA; J: TRBJ1-5; size: NA; V: TRBV28; DNA: TGTGCCAGCAGTTTTAATTTCGGGGGAACTCAGCCCCAGCATTTT; CDR3: CASSFNFGGTQPQHF
D: TRBD2; J: TRBJ2-7; size: few; V: TRBV14; DNA: TGTGCCAGCAGCCAAGTCAACCAGCCAACGACTAGCGGGAAGAACGAGCAGTACTTC; CDR3: CASSQVNQPTTSGKNEQYF
D: NA; J: TRBJ2-5; size: NA; V: TRBV6-5; DNA: TGTGCCAGCTTTCAGGGATGGGGAGAGACCCAGTACTTC; CDR3: CASFQGWGETQYF
D: NA; J: TRBJ1-5; size: NA; V: TRBV19; DNA: TGTGCCAGTAGCATTCAAAGACAGTACGGACCTGGCAGCAATCAGCCCCAGCATTTT; CDR3: CASSIQRQYGPGSNQPQHF
D: TRBD1; J: TRBJ1-1; size: NA; V: TRBV29-1; DNA: TGCAGCGTTGGCCCAGGGACAGTGAACACTGAAGCTTTCTTT; CDR3: CSVGPGTVNTEAFF
D: NA; J: TRBJ2-1; size: few; V: TRBV5-1; DNA: TGCGCCAGCAGCTTGGCCTATGAGCAGTTCTTC; CDR3: CASSLAYEQFF
D: NA; J: TRBJ2-5; size: NA; V: TRBV9; DNA: TGTGCCAGCAGCGTAGTAGGGGGAGTTGGTGAGACCCAGTACTTC; CDR3: CASSVVGGVGETQYF
D: NA; J: TRBJ1-4; size: NA; V: TRBV2; DNA: TGTGCCAGCAGTTTCCAGGGTAGGGAAAAACTGTTTTTT; CDR3: CASSFQGREKLFF
D: TRBD1; J: TRBJ1-5; size: once; V: TRBV19; DNA: TGTGCCAGTAGTCCCCTGCGGACAGGGGGCAATCGGAGTCAGCCCCAGCATTTT; CDR3: CASSPLRTGGNRSQPQHF
D: TRBD1; J: TRBJ1-2; size: NA; V: TRBV7-9; DNA: TGTGCCAGCAGTCCTTCGTCCAGGGGGCGAGGGGGCTACACCTTC; CDR3: CASSPSSRGRGGYTF
D: TRBD1; J: TRBJ1-1; size: NA; V: TRBV19; DNA: TGTGCCAGTAGTGCGGACAGGGTAAGAACTGAAGCTTTCTTT; CDR3: CASSADRVRTEAFF
D: NA; J: TRBJ1-6; size: NA; V: TRBV28; DNA: TGTGCCAGCAGTTCCCCCGGACAGCAAATTAATTCACCCCTCCACTTT; CDR3: CASSSPGQQINSPLHF